This T cell receptor (beta chain) was recorded in a study of PD-L1 blockade in urothelial cancer. The overall study: Timepoints chosen for blood analysis were 3 weeks (second dose) and 6 weeks after treatment start.

Data came from immunoSEQ multiplex PCR; TCRdb stores just in-frame clones and leaves some out. In the table there are around 56,000 clones, more than 70% of which are singletons. V was pared by 6 bases and J by 0 bases, with 5 bases between. CDR1 is MDHEN and CDR2 is SYDVKM in the germline V gene. The CDR3 has 13 residues. V usage is TRBV28 and J usage is TRBJ1-4; no clear D gene. Sequences were derived from PBMCs, sampled around atezolizumab (anti-PD-L1) treatment. The TCR comes from a man aged 45-65 years with urothelial cancer. CDR3 region: CASRGATNEKLFF. CDR3 coding DNA: TGTGCCAGCAGGGGCGCAACTAATGAAAAACTGTTTTTT.